These T cell receptor beta chains were read from a single sample in a study of blood T cell repertoires in COVID-19. Only in-frame clones appear in the TCRdb table, and some are missing; sequencing was by immunoSEQ multiplex PCR. The sample holds around 250,000 clones, about 89% seen once. Source material: PBMCs or T cells enriched from blood (not recorded which). The source is a woman aged 25 to 39 who had recovered from COVID-19. The CDR3 runs from the conserved cysteine through the conserved F or W. Each record gives: clone size, D gene, V gene, J gene, CDR3 DNA, CDR3 protein. D genes are given only for firm matches. Clone size appears in some rows only: once, few, many, or a class for an expanded clone.

NA	TRBD1	TRBV2	TRBJ2-1	TGTGCCAGCAGAGTGGGACAGGGGTTCTACAATGAGCAGTTCTTC	CASRVGQGFYNEQFF
NA	NA	TRBV6-5	TRBJ1-2	TGTGCCAGCAGTTACGAGGGAAACTATGGCTACACCTTC	CASSYEGNYGYTF
once	NA	TRBV2	TRBJ1-1	TGTGCCAGCACACGGACAGTTAACACTGAAGCTTTCTTT	CASTRTVNTEAFF
NA	NA	TRBV6-6	TRBJ2-5	TGTGCCAGCAGTTACCCCTACAGGGACCAAGAGACCCAGTACTTC	CASSYPYRDQETQYF
NA	TRBD1	TRBV15	TRBJ2-7	TGTGCCACCAGCAGAGGCGGGACAGGGGCCTACGAGCAGTACTTC	CATSRGGTGAYEQYF
NA	TRBD2	TRBV5-1	TRBJ2-3	TGCGCCAGCAGCTCATTTAGCGGGCTTGATACGCAGTATTTT	CASSSFSGLDTQYF
NA	NA	TRBV5-6	TRBJ1-2	TGTGCCAGCAGGAGAGAAGGACGGGGTAACTATGGCTACACCTTC	CASRREGRGNYGYTF
NA	TRBD2	TRBV19	TRBJ2-1	TGTGCCAGTAGGGCTAGCGGGAGGCCCACCTACAATGAGCAGTTCTTC	CASRASGRPTYNEQFF
NA	NA	TRBV3-1/TRBV3-2	TRBJ2-5	TGTGCCAGCAGCCAACTGACCGACAGGTGGGATCTAGAGACCCAGTACTTC	CASSQLTDRWDLETQYF
NA	TRBD2	TRBV4-2	TRBJ2-5	TGTGCCAGCAGCCTGACTAGCGGGACTGAAAAGACCCAGTACTTC	CASSLTSGTEKTQYF
NA	NA	TRBV5-1	TRBJ1-4	TGCGCCAGCAGCGTGGGGTCGGGTAATGAAAAACTGTTTTTT	CASSVGSGNEKLFF
NA	TRBD2	TRBV5-4	TRBJ2-7	TGTGCCAGCAGCCCTTGGGAGGGATCCTACGAGCAGTACTTC	CASSPWEGSYEQYF
NA	NA	TRBV2	TRBJ1-6	TGTGCCAGCAGTGTTGACAGAACAAATTCACCCCTCCACTTT	CASSVDRTNSPLHF
NA	NA	TRBV6-2/TRBV6-3	TRBJ2-7	TGTGCCAGCAGTTACACACCCTACGAGCAGTACTTC	CASSYTPYEQYF
once	NA	TRBV29-1	TRBJ2-6	TGCAGCGTTCAGGGTTCCGGGGCCAACGTCCTGACTTTC	CSVQGSGANVLTF
NA	NA	TRBV25-1	TRBJ1-2	TGTGCCAGCAGTTGGGTGGGGGTTCAGGGGGGCTACACCTTC	CASSWVGVQGGYTF
NA	NA	TRBV5-6	TRBJ2-7	TGTGCCAGCAGCTTGCCGGGTCTCTCCTACGAGCAGTACTTC	CASSLPGLSYEQYF
once	NA	TRBV10-1	TRBJ1-2	TGCGCCAGCAGTGGCCCCCGGTTCCTGACTAACTATGGCTACACCTTC	CASSGPRFLTNYGYTF
NA	TRBD1	TRBV30	TRBJ1-5	TGTGCCTGGGGGGGGACAGGGTTCGGCAATCAGCCCCAGCATTTT	CAWGGTGFGNQPQHF
NA	TRBD1	TRBV19	TRBJ1-5	TGTGCCAGTAGTATACCGACAGGGCCCCAGCCCCAGCATTTT	CASSIPTGPQPQHF
NA	TRBD1	TRBV4-1	TRBJ2-7	TGCGCCAGCAGCCAGCTGGGACAGCCGGATATTGACGAGCAGTACTTC	CASSQLGQPDIDEQYF
NA	NA	TRBV5-1	TRBJ2-3	TGCGCCAGCAGCTTGGGTAGTCCTGATACGCAGTATTTT	CASSLGSPDTQYF
NA	NA	TRBV3-1/TRBV3-2	TRBJ1-2	TGTGCCAGCAGCCAAGACGTGGGCCACTATGGCTACACCTTC	CASSQDVGHYGYTF
NA	NA	TRBV5-5	TRBJ2-7	TGTGCCAGCAGCTTGGCCCCGGGGGTAGGGATGGACGAGCAGTACTTC	CASSLAPGVGMDEQYF
once	NA	TRBV7-9	TRBJ1-5	TGTGCCAGCAGCGGGGAGTGGATGAGCAATCAGCCCCAGCATTTT	CASSGEWMSNQPQHF
NA	NA	TRBV6-5	TRBJ2-1	TGTGCCATAGGACACATCTACAATGAGCAGTTCTTC	CAIGHIYNEQFF
NA	TRBD1	TRBV11-1	TRBJ1-1	TGTGCCAGCAGCTTGGGGAACACAGGGGGCGCTTCGGCTTTCTTT	CASSLGNTGGASAFF
NA	NA	TRBV7-3	TRBJ1-4	TGTGCCAGCAGCTTACTCGGGGGAACTAATGAAAAACTGTTTTTT	CASSLLGGTNEKLFF
NA	TRBD1	TRBV7-2	TRBJ1-5	TGTGCCAGCAGCCCGAGGACAGGGGATAATCAGCCCCAGCATTTT	CASSPRTGDNQPQHF
NA	NA	TRBV2	TRBJ2-7	TGTGCCAGCAAGGGCGGGACAGTCACCTACGAGCAGTACTTC	CASKGGTVTYEQYF
NA	NA	TRBV29-1	TRBJ1-4	TGCAGCGTTGGGACGTTAAGGGGTACGGCTAATGAAAAACTGTTTTTT	CSVGTLRGTANEKLFF
NA	TRBD2	TRBV4-3	TRBJ2-3	TGCGCCAGCAGCCAAGATTCCCCTAGCGGGAGGGCCAATACGCAGTATTTT	CASSQDSPSGRANTQYF
NA	TRBD1	TRBV7-9	TRBJ2-7	TGTGCCAGCAGTTTAGGGGGCGCCGAGCAGTACTTC	CASSLGGAEQYF
NA	NA	TRBV30	TRBJ2-7	TGTGCCTGGAGTGTACTCGGGAGCTCGGGGTGGGAGCAGTACTTC	CAWSVLGSSGWEQYF
NA	NA	TRBV3-1/TRBV3-2	TRBJ1-5	TGTGCCAGCAGCCACAGGGGTGGCAATCAGCCCCAGCATTTT	CASSHRGGNQPQHF
NA	TRBD1	TRBV28	TRBJ2-6	TGTGCCAGCAGTTTAGCCGACAGGGGGCTGGCCAACGTCCTGACTTTC	CASSLADRGLANVLTF
NA	NA	TRBV27	TRBJ1-1	TGTGCCAGCAGTTTCCTGACTGGTACTGAAGCTTTCTTT	CASSFLTGTEAFF
NA	TRBD2	TRBV6-2/TRBV6-3	TRBJ2-5	TGTGCCAGCAGTTGGGGAGGGAGGACCCAGTACTTC	CASSWGGRTQYF
NA	NA	TRBV27	TRBJ1-1	TGTGCCAGCAGTCCATTGACGGTGCTCGGGGAAGCTTTCTTT	CASSPLTVLGEAFF
NA	NA	TRBV6-5	TRBJ1-1	TGTGCCAGCAGTCGACTAACAGGGTTGGGCACTGAAGCTTTCTTT	CASSRLTGLGTEAFF
NA	NA	TRBV28	TRBJ1-5	TGTGCCAGCAGTTTATCAGGGGGCAATCAGCCCCAGCATTTT	CASSLSGGNQPQHF
NA	TRBD1	TRBV28	TRBJ1-1	TGTGCCGCAGGGGGCCTGGACACTGAAGCTTTCTTT	CAAGGLDTEAFF
NA	TRBD1	TRBV18	TRBJ2-6	TGTGCCAGCTCACCTGGACAGGGCAATGCCAACGTCCTGACTTTC	CASSPGQGNANVLTF
NA	NA	TRBV20-1	TRBJ2-7	TGCAGTGCCTCACAGGAGTACGAGCAGTACTTC	CSASQEYEQYF
NA	NA	TRBV6-1	TRBJ1-5	TGTGCCAGCAGTGAAGGGTTAACGGTTCCCCAGCATTTT	CASSEGLTVPQHF
NA	TRBD2	TRBV19	TRBJ2-2	TGTGCCAGTTTCAAGGGACTAGCGGGAGGGGGTACCGGGGAGCTGTTTTTT	CASFKGLAGGGTGELFF
NA	NA	TRBV5-6	TRBJ1-2	TGTGCCAGCAGCCCCGACAGTTTTTTTAACTATGGCTACACCTTC	CASSPDSFFNYGYTF
NA	NA	TRBV6-5	TRBJ1-5	TGTGCCAGCAGGAAACAGGGCGATCAGCCCCAGCATTTT	CASRKQGDQPQHF
NA	NA	TRBV29-1	TRBJ2-7	TGCAGCGTTCGGGGAGAGTACGAGCAGTACTTC	CSVRGEYEQYF
NA	TRBD2	TRBV7-2	TRBJ2-7	TGTGCCAGCAGCCAATTACTAGCGGGAGGCGCCTACGAGCAGTACTTC	CASSQLLAGGAYEQYF
NA	NA	TRBV28	TRBJ1-5	TGTGCCAGCGGCTCAGATAGCAATCAGCCCCAGCATTTT	CASGSDSNQPQHF
many	NA	TRBV15	TRBJ1-2	TGTGCCACCAGCAGAGATTCGGGGTGGTATGGCTACACCTTC	CATSRDSGWYGYTF
NA	NA	TRBV28	TRBJ1-5	TGTGCCAGCAGTTTTCGCGGGGCGGATGGTCAGCCCCAGCATTTT	CASSFRGADGQPQHF
NA	NA	TRBV2	TRBJ1-5	TGTGCCAGCAGTGGGCAGGGAGGGTATCAGCCCCAGCATTTT	CASSGQGGYQPQHF
NA	TRBD1	TRBV28	TRBJ1-2	TGTGCCAGCAGTTTAGGGACAGTAGGCTACACCTTC	CASSLGTVGYTF
NA	TRBD1	TRBV6-4	TRBJ1-5	TGTGCCACCAGGATAGTACGGGACAGGGGTATTTACAGTCAGCCCCAGCATTTT	CATRIVRDRGIYSQPQHF
NA	NA	TRBV28	TRBJ1-2	TGTGCCAGCAGTTTGAGCGTCCTCTATGGCTACACCTTC	CASSLSVLYGYTF
NA	TRBD2	TRBV5-6	TRBJ2-2	TGTGCCAGCAGCTCCTTAGCGGGAGCAGGCGGGGAGCTGTTTTTT	CASSSLAGAGGELFF
NA	TRBD1	TRBV18	TRBJ2-1	TGTGCCAGCTCACCATTGGAGACAGGGTACAATGAGCAGTTCTTC	CASSPLETGYNEQFF